The 26 T cell receptor beta chains presented below share a single source sample, sequenced in a study of cytomegalovirus exposure and HLA in healthy donors. The study ran its PCR with 60 Vbeta and 13 Jbeta primers. Produced via immunoSEQ multiplex PCR; TCRdb's table is partial and in-frame only. The repertoire includes more than 60,000 clones, under 85% of them detected once, and approximately 4.8% sits in the top ten. Input material: PBMCs. These TCRs come from a male donor in good health and CMV-seropositive.

The rearrangement links TRBV11-2 to TRBJ1-1; 7 positions match TRBD1. The CDR3 has 16 amino acids. The ends lost 5 bases at V and 2 bases at J; junction bases unmatched: 11. Germline V gene data show CDR1 as SGHAT and CDR2 as FQNNGV. The CDR3: CASSKGYRGLNTEAFF. The DNA of the CDR3 is TGTGCCAGCAGCAAAGGATACAGGGGACTCAACACTGAAGCTTTCTTT.

The chain links TRBV29-1 to TRBJ1-4; tentatively, D is TRBD1 (5 bases). Germline V gives CDR1 SQVTM, CDR2 ANQGSEA. V dropped 4 bases and J dropped 10 bases, with 16 bases sitting between them. The CDR3 is 13 amino acids. In nucleotides, the CDR3 is TGCAGCGTTGTACTCCCTAAAAGGGGAAAACTGTTTTTT. Translation: CSVVLPKRGKLFF.

This clone was counted only a few times. The chain joins TRBV29-1 to TRBJ1-1; weak D call: TRBD1 (5 bases). The CDR3 covers 15 residues. CDR1 is SQVTM, CDR2 ANQGSEA, per germline. Between the trimmed V and J ends, which lost 8 bases and 0 bases, there was a span of 19 bases. In nucleotides, the CDR3 is TGCAGCTCCGATTCCGGGCGGGGGTTGAACACTGAAGCTTTCTTT. As protein: CSSDSGRGLNTEAFF.

This sequence joins TRBV5-1 and TRBJ2-2, with 8 bases aligning to TRBD2. V shed 6 bases, J shed 4 bases, and the junction held 5 bases outside the gene matches. Per germline, CDR1 SGHRS and CDR2 YFSETQ. This CDR3 is built from 14 residues. The CDR3 DNA reads as TGCGCCAGCATGAGAAGCGGGGGCACCGGGGAGCTGTTTTTT. Encoded protein: CASMRSGGTGELFF.

The genes are TRBV2 and TRBJ1-2, with TRBD1 identical over 7 bases. Germline-derived CDR1 and CDR2 are SNHLY and FYNNEI. This CDR3 contains 15 residues. V shed 6 bases and J 0 bases; nucleotides not matched to a gene: 7. DNA of the CDR3: TGTGCCAGCAGGGAGGGGGCAGTCGCTAACTATGGCTACACCTTC. It yields the protein CASREGAVANYGYTF.

In its sample, this clone was seen a few times. This CDR3 reads CASSGGTGRGGETQYF. In nucleotides, the CDR3 is TGTGCCAGCAGTGGAGGGACAGGTAGAGGAGGAGAGACCCAGTACTTC. V is TRBV6-1 and J is TRBJ2-5; 8 nucleotides agree with TRBD1. This CDR3 contains 16 residues. V was pared by 4 bases and J by 4 bases, with 11 bases of the junction left unmatched. The germline V gene encodes CDR1 MNHNS and CDR2 SASEGT.

This chain connects TRBV5-5 to TRBJ1-4; tentative D call: TRBD1 (5 bases). The CDR3 is 15 amino acids. The germline V and J ends were trimmed by 4 bases and 5 bases, with 15 bases remaining between them. CDR1 and CDR2 from the germline V gene are SGHKS and YYEKEE (reference sequence). CDR3 DNA: TGTGCCAGCAGCAAAGAGGGGAGCGGGAATGAAAAACTGTTTTTT. This codes for CASSKEGSGNEKLFF.

This clone was observed a few times. CDR3 residues: CASSLVADGYTF. In DNA, the CDR3 is TGTGCCAGCAGCTTAGTGGCGGATGGCTACACCTTC. The rearrangement joins TRBV11-1 to TRBJ1-2; D remains ambiguous. V was shortened by 1 base and J by 6 bases, with 6 bases between the two germline ends. The CDR3 runs to 12 residues. Germline values: CDR1 SGHAT, CDR2 FQDESV (reference sequence).

This rearrangement joins TRBV5-1 to TRBJ1-2; 12 bases map to TRBD1. Germline CDR1 and CDR2: SGHRS and YFSETQ. The CDR3 is 14 amino acids. With 2 bases clipped from V and 10 bases from J, the junction kept 6 bases outside the gene matches. CDR3 coding DNA: TGCGCCAGCAGCTTAGGGACAGGGGGCTCTGACTACACCTTC. Translation gives CASSLGTGGSDYTF.

The CDR3 protein is CASSHHLAGVYNEQFF. CDR3 coding DNA: TGTGCCAGTAGTCACCATCTAGCGGGGGTTTACAATGAGCAGTTCTTC. The V gene is TRBV19, the J gene TRBJ2-1; 10 bases match TRBD2. Germline V CDR1 and CDR2: LNHDA, SQIVND (reference sequence). The CDR3 sequence is 16 residues long. Losses at the gene ends were 5 bases for V and 4 bases for J; bases not matched to a gene: 8.

This clone was seen a handful of times. The V call is TRBV5-1, the J call TRBJ1-3; no reliable D call. Deletions cut 0 bases from V and 4 bases from J, with 8 bases between. This CDR3 is 14 amino acids long. CDR1 and CDR2 from the germline V gene are SGHRS and YFSETQ. CDR3 residues: CASSLGVTGNTIYF. DNA of the CDR3: TGCGCCAGCAGCTTGGGCGTCACGGGAAACACCATATATTTT.

The chain couples TRBV29-1 to TRBJ2-7; 8 bases map to TRBD2. V lost 4 bases, J lost 3 bases, and 11 bases stayed unmatched. The CDR3 loop spans 15 amino acids. In germline, CDR1 is SQVTM, CDR2 ANQGSEA. CDR3 protein: CSVALTLAVNYEQYF. The CDR3 DNA follows: TGCAGCGTTGCTCTGACACTAGCGGTAAACTACGAGCAGTACTTC.

The gene calls are TRBV19 and TRBJ1-5, with D possibly matching TRBD1 (5 bases). There are 12 residues in the CDR3. Germline lookup yields CDR1 LNHDA and CDR2 SQIVND (reference sequence). V lost 9 bases, J lost 2 bases, and 8 bases lay in between. The CDR3 nucleotides read TGTGCCAGCCTACAGGGCAATCAGCCCCAGCATTTT. Translation gives CASLQGNQPQHF. The whole variable domain, filled in from reference TRBV19 and TRBJ1-5, reads DGGITQSPKYLFRKEGQNVTLSCEQNLNHDAMYWYRQDPGQGLRLIYYSQIVNDFQKGDIAEGYSVSREKKESFPLTVTSAQKNPTAFYLCASLQGNQPQHFGDGTRLSIL.

The chain is built from TRBV18 and TRBJ1-6; D might be TRBD1 (5 bases). Trimming pared 1 base from V and 10 bases from J, leaving 17 bases between. The CDR3 has 16 residues. Germline V gene lookup returns CDR1 KGHSH and CDR2 LQKENI. The CDR3 DNA follows: TGTGCCAGCTCACCACAATCCGTAGGGGTTAACTCACCCCTCCACTTT. This translates into CASSPQSVGVNSPLHF.

This chain connects TRBV7-2 to TRBJ1-4, with 7 bases identical to TRBD1. Per the germline V gene, CDR1 is SGHTA and CDR2 is FQGNSA. After removal of 5 bases from V and 4 bases from J, the junction contained 10 bases not matched to a gene. The CDR3 has 16 amino acids. The CDR3 sequence: CASSPQRGRLNEKLFF. In nucleotides, the CDR3 is TGTGCCAGCAGCCCTCAAAGGGGGCGGCTTAATGAAAAACTGTTTTTT.

The genes are TRBV18 and TRBJ1-2; 9 bases map to TRBD1. CDR3 length equals 14 residues. Per germline, CDR1 KGHSH and CDR2 LQKENI. V was clipped by 3 bases and J by 8 bases; unmatched bases: 7. The CDR3 protein is CASSPGQGSYGYTF. The CDR3 nucleotides are TGTGCCAGCTCACCGGGACAGGGAAGTTACGGCTACACCTTC.

This sequence joins TRBV7-2 and TRBJ2-7, with 8 bases that match TRBD2. Germline V gene data show CDR1 as SGHTA and CDR2 as FQGNSA. This CDR3 is 15 amino acids long. With 3 bases clipped from V and 0 bases from J, the junction kept 4 bases outside the gene matches. Here the CDR3 DNA reads TGTGCCAGCAGCTTTACCGGGGGGGGCTCCTACGAGCAGTACTTC. This codes for CASSFTGGGSYEQYF.

J is TRBJ1-1 and V is TRBV5-1; D possibly corresponds to TRBD1 (6 bases). The CDR3 runs 18 residues. Germline-derived CDR1 and CDR2 are SGHRS and YFSETQ. Trimming took off 0 bases at V and 0 bases at J, with 18 bases between the two ends. CDR3 bases: TGCGCCAGCAGCTTGGGTATAGGGGGTGCAGTTATGAACACTGAAGCTTTCTTT. The encoded protein is CASSLGIGGAVMNTEAFF. Full variable domain (outside the CDR3, taken from reference TRBV5-1 and TRBJ1-1): KAGVTQTPRYLIKTRGQQVTLSCSPISGHRSVSWYQQTPGQGLQFLFEYFSETQRNKGNFPGRFSGRQFSNSRSEMNVSTLELGDSALYLCASSLGIGGAVMNTEAFFGQGTRLTVV.

The chain recombines TRBV2 with TRBJ2-3; TRBD1 agrees at 12 bases. The CDR3 has 16 amino acids. Germline CDR1 SNHLY, CDR2 FYNNEI. V was clipped by 6 bases and J by 2 bases; unmatched bases: 6. Here the CDR3 reads CASRGQGARATDTQYF. DNA for the CDR3: TGTGCCAGCAGGGGACAGGGGGCGCGGGCCACAGATACGCAGTATTTT.

The CDR3 DNA reads TGTGCCAGCAGTTACTCACGGACAGGGGGGAGCTATGGCTACACCTTC. Its translation is CASSYSRTGGSYGYTF. V and J are TRBV6-5 and TRBJ1-2; 10 positions match TRBD1. The V gene end was trimmed by 0 bases and the J gene end by 4 bases; junction bases not matched to a gene: 5. There are 16 residues in the CDR3. Germline loops: CDR1 MNHEY, CDR2 SVGAGI.

This clone came up a few times. The chain links TRBV10-3 to TRBJ1-3, with D hard to call. V lost 6 bases, J lost 4 bases, and 4 bases lay in between. This CDR3 contains 11 residues. Germline CDR1 and CDR2: ENHRY and SYGVKD. For the CDR3, the DNA is TGTGCCATCAGCTCCGGAAACACCATATATTTT. Encoded protein: CAISSGNTIYF.

The rearrangement joins TRBV9 to TRBJ2-3; 8 nucleotides align to TRBD2. V gave up 2 bases and J gave up 0 bases; unmatched junction bases: 8. There are 17 residues in the CDR3. The germline gives CDR1 SGDLS, CDR2 YYNGEE. The CDR3 sequence: CASSVQGGGTSTDTQYF. The CDR3 bases are TGTGCCAGCAGCGTCCAAGGCGGGGGGACTAGCACAGATACGCAGTATTTT.

This clone was seen only once. This chain connects TRBV2 to TRBJ1-2; D unclear. CDR1 is SNHLY, CDR2 FYNNEI, per germline. V lost 4 bases to trimming and J lost 3 bases, with 3 bases between them. The CDR3 extends over 11 amino acids. The CDR3 nucleotides are TGTGCCAGCAGTGCAGACTATGGCTACACCTTC. Amino acids: CASSADYGYTF.

This clone was detected only once. The genes are TRBV7-2 and TRBJ1-1; D remains ambiguous. V was clipped by 3 bases and J by 4 bases, with 3 bases between them. The germline V gene encodes CDR1 SGHTA and CDR2 FQGNSA. The CDR3 extends over 11 amino acids. This chain's CDR3 is CASSFSTEAFF. The CDR3, as DNA: TGTGCCAGCAGCTTCAGCACTGAAGCTTTCTTT.

The gene calls are TRBV9 and TRBJ1-4; D perhaps matches TRBD1 (5 bases). This CDR3 has 14 amino acids. The germline gives CDR1 SGDLS, CDR2 YYNGEE. Trimming took 4 bases from V and 7 from J, leaving 14 bases between them. Written as DNA, the CDR3 is TGTGCCAGCAGCAAAGGACAAACTCCTGAAAAACTGTTTTTT. Its translation: CASSKGQTPEKLFF.

The rearrangement links TRBV7-3 to TRBJ2-7, with TRBD1 as a possible D gene (5 bases). The germline V and J ends were trimmed by 5 bases and 3 bases, with 17 bases remaining between them. The CDR3 is made up of 15 amino acids. CDR1 and CDR2 from the germline V gene are SGHTA and FQGTGA. The CDR3 region is CASSPSRASFYEQYF. In DNA form, the CDR3 reads TGTGCCAGCAGCCCCTCCAGGGCCTCATTCTACGAGCAGTACTTC.